This T cell receptor (beta chain) came from a study of regulatory dendritic cells for organ transplantation. This CDR3 contains 15 residues. Looked up from germline, CDR1 is MNHNS and CDR2 is SASEGT. Trimming took off 5 bases at V and 0 bases at J, with 8 bases between the two ends. Method: immunoSEQ multiplex PCR; TCRdb's copy keeps in-frame clones and lacks some. This sample has fewer than 12,000 clones, with roughly 70% found just once. Sequenced: memory CD8+ T cells from blood. Subset: CD45RO+ memory T cells. V and J are TRBV6-1 and TRBJ2-6, with D possibly TRBD1 on 5 matching bases. The TCR was taken from a human donor in good health. Here the CDR3 reads CASSKTDSGANVLTF. In DNA form, the CDR3 reads TGTGCCAGCAGTAAGACAGACTCTGGGGCCAACGTCCTGACTTTC.